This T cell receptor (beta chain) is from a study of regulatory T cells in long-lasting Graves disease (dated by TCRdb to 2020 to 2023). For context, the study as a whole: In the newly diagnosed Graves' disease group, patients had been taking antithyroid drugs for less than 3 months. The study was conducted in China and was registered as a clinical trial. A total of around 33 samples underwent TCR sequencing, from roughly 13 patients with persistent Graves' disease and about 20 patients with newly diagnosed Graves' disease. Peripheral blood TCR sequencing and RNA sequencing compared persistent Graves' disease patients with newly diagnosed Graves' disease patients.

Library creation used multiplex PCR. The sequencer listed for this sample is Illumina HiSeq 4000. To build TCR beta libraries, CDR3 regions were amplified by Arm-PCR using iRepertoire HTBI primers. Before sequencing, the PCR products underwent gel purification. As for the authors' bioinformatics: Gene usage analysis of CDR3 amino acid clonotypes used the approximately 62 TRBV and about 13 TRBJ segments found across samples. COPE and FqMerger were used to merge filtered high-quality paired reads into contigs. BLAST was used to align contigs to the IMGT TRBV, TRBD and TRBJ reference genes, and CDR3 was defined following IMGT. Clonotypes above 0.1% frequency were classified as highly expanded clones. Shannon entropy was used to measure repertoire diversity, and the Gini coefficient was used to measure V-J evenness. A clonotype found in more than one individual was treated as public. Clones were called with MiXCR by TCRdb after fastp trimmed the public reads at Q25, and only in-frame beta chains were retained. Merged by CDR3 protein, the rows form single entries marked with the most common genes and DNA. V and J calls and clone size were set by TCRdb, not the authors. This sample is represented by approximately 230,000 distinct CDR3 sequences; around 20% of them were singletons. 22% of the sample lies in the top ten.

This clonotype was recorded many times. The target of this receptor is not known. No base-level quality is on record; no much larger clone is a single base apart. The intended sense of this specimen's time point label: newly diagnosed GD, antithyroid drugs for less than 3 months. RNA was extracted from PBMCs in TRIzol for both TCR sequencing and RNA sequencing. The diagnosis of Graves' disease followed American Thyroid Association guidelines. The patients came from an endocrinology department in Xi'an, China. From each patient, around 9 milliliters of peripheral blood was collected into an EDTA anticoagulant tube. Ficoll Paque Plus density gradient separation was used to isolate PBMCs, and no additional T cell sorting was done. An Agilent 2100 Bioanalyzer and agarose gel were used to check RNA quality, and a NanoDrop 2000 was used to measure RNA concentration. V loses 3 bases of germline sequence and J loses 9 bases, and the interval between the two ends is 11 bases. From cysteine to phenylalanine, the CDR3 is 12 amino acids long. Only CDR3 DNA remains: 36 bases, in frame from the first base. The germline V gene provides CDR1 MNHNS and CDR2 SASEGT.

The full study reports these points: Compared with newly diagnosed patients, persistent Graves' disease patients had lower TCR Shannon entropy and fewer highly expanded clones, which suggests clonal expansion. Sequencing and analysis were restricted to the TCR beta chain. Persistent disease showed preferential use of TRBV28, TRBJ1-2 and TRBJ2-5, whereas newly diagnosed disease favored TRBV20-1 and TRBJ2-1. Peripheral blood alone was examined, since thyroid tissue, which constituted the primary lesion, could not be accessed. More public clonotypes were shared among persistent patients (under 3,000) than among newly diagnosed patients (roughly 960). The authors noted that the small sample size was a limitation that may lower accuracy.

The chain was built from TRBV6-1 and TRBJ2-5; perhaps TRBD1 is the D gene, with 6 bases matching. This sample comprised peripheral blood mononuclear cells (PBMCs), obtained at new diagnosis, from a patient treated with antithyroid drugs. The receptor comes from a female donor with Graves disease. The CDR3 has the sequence CASSDLQGAQYF. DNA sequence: TGTGCCAGCAGTGACCTACAGGGTGCCCAGTACTTC.